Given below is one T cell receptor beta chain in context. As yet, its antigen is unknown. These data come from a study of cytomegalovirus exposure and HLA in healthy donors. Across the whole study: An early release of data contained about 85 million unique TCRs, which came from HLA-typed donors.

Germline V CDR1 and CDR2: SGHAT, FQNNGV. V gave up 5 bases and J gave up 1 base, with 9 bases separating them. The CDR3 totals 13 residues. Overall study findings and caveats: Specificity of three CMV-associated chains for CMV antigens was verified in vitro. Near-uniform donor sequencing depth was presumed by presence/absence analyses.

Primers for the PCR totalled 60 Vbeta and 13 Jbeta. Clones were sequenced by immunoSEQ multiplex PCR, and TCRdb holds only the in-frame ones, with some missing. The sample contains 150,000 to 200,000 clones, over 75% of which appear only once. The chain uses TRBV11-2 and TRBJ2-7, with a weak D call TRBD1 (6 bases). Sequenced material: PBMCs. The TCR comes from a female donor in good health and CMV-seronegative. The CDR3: CASSLDSSYEQYF. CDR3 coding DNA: TGTGCCAGCAGCCTGGACAGTTCCTACGAGCAGTACTTC.